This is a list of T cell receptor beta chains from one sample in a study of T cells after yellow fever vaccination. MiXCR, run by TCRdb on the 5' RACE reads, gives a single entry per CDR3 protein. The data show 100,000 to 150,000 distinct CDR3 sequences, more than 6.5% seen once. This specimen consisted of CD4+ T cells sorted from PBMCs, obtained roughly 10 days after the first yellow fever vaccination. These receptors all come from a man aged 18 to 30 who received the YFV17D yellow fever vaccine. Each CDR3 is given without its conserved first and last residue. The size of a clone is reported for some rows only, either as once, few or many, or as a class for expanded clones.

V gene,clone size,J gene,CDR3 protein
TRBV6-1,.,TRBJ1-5,ASRERGFGNQPQH
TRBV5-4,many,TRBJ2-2,ASSPQGAGGELF
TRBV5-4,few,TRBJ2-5,ASSKGFQETQY
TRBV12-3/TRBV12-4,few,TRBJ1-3,ANQRVGNTIY
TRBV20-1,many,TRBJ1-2,SVKSTGAGGYT
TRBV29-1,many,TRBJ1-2,SVEGGLTNYGYT
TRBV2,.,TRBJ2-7,ASSEVAVSYEQY
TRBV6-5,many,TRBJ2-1,ASSSGQGAYNEQF
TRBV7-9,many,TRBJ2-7,ASSPALLGTAAYEQY
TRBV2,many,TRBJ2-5,ASTGYSQETQY
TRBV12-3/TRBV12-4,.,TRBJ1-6,ASSLNLGNSPLH
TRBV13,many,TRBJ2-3,ASSVGGGSSTDTQY
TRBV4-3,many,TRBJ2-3,ASSQAGAPPATQY
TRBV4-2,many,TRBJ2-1,ASNPEGRHEQF
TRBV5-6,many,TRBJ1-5,ASSRALNSNQPQH
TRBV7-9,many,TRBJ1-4,ASGLSGRTEKLF
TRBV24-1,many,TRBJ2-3,ATSDPRTSTDTQY
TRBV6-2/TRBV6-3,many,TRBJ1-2,ASSYSIGGPYGYT
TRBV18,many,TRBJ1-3,ASSPGSSGNTIY
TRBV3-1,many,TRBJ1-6,ASSLSPPPGQNSPLH
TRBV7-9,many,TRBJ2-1,ASSGYDEQF
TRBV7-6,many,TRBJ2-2,ASSPQLDTGELF
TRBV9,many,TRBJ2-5,ASSAGGGETQY
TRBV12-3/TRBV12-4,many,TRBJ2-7,ASSLRQGTYEQY
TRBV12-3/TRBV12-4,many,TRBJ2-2,ASSLGGDRIGELF
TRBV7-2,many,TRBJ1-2,ASSPWDIYGYT
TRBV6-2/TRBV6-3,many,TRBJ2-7,ASSYSNIFPYEQY
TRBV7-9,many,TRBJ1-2,ASRRAGASHSYGYT
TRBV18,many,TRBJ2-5,ASSPPGQETQY
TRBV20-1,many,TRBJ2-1,SARGGLSYNEQF
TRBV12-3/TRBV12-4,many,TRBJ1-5,ASSPRQGVNQPQH
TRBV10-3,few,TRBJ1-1,ASKLGRGINNTEAF
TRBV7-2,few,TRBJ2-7,ASSASLRETYEQY
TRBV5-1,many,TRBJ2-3,ASSLDLAGATDTQY
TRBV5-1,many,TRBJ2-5,ASSGGQETQY